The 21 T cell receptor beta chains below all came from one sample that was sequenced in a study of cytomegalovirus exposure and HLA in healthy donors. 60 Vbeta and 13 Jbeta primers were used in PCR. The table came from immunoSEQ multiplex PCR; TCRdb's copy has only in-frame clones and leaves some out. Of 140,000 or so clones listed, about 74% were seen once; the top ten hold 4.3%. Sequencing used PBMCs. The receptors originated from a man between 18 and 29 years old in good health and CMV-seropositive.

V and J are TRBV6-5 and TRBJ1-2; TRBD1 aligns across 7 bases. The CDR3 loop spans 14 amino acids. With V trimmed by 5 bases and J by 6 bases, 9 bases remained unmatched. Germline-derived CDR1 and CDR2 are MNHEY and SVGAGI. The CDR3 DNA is TGTGCCAGCAGTAGGAAACAGGGGAAGAATGGCTACACCTTC. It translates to CASSRKQGKNGYTF.

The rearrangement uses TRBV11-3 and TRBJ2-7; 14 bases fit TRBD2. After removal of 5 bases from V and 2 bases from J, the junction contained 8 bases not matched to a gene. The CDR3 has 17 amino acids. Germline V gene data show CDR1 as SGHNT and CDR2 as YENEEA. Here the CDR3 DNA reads TGTGCCAGCAGCCGAGGAGGACTAGCGGGGGGAACCTACGAGCAGTACTTC. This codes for CASSRGGLAGGTYEQYF.

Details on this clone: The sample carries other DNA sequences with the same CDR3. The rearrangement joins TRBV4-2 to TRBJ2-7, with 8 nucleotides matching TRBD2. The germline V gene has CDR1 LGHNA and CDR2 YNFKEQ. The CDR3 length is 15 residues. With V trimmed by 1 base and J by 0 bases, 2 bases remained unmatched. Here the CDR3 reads CASSQAGGSSYEQYF. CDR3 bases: TGTGCCAGCAGCCAAGCGGGAGGGAGCTCCTACGAGCAGTACTTC.

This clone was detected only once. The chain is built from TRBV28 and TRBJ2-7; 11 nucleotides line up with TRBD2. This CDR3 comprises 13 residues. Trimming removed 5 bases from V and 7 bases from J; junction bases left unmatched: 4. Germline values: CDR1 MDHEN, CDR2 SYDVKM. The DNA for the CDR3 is TGTGCCAGCAGTCTTAGCGGGAGGGGAGAGCAGTACTTC. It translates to CASSLSGRGEQYF.

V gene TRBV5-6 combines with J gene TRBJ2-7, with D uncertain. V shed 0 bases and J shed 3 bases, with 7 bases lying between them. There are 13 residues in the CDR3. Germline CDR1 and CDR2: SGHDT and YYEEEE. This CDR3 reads CASSLELFYEQYF. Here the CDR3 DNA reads TGTGCCAGCAGCTTGGAGCTGTTCTACGAGCAGTACTTC. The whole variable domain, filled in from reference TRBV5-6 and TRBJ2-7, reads DAGVTQSPTHLIKTRGQQVTLRCSPKSGHDTVSWYQQALGQGPQFIFQYYEEEERQRGNFPDRFSGHQFPNYSSELNVNALLLGDSALYLCASSLELFYEQYFGPGTRLTVT.

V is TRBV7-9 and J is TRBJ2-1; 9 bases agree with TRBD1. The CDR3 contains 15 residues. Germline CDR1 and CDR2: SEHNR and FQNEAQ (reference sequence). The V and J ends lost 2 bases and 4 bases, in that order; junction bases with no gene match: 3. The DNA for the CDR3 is TGTGCCAGCAGCTTATTAGGACAGGGGTACAATGAGCAGTTCTTC. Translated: CASSLLGQGYNEQFF.

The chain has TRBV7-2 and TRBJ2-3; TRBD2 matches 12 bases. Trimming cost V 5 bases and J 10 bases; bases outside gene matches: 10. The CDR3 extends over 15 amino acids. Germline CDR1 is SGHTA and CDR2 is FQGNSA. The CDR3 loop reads CASSQPSGRAPAQYF. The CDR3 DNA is TGTGCCAGCAGCCAGCCTAGCGGGAGGGCCCCGGCGCAGTATTTT.

DNA for the CDR3: TGCGCCAGCAGCATACGACTAGTGCCCGGGGAGCAGTTCTTC. Translated, it gives CASSIRLVPGEQFF. The V call is TRBV5-1, the J call TRBJ2-1; D possibly corresponds to TRBD2 (6 bases). Between the trimmed V and J ends, which lost 4 bases and 10 bases, there was a span of 18 bases. Germline V gene lookup returns CDR1 SGHRS and CDR2 YFSETQ. The CDR3 consists of 14 residues.

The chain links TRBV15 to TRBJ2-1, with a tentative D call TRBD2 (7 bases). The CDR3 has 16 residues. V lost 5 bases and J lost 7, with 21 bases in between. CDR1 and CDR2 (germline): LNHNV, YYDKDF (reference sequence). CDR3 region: CATSPRGVGGQNEQFF. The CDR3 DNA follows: TGTGCCACCAGCCCTCGGGGGGTGGGGGGCCAAAATGAGCAGTTCTTC.

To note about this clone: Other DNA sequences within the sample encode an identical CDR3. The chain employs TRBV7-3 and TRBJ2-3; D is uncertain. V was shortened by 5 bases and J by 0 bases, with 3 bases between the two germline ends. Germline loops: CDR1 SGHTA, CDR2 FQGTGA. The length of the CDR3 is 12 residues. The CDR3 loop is CASSPSTDTQYF. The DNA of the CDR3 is TGTGCCAGCAGCCCAAGCACAGATACGCAGTATTTT.

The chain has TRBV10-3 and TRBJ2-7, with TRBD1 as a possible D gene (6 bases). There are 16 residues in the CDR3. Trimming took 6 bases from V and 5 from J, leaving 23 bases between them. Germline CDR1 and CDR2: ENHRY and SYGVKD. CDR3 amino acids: CAIRSGTRTIFNEQYF. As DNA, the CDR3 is TGTGCCATCAGGTCCGGGACAAGGACAATTTTCAACGAGCAGTACTTC.

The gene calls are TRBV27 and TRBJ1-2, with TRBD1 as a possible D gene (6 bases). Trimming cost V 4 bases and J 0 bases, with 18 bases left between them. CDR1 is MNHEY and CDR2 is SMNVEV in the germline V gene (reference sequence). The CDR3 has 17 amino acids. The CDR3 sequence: CASSSPSGGGPNYGYTF. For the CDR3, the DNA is TGTGCCAGCAGTTCCCCTTCAGGCGGGGGCCCTAACTATGGCTACACCTTC.

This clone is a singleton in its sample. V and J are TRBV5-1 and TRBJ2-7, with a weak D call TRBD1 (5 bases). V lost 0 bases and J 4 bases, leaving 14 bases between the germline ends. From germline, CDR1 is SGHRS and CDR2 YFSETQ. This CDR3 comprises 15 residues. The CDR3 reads CASSLGGPSIYEQYF. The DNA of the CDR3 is TGCGCCAGCAGCTTGGGGGGCCCGTCAATTTACGAGCAGTACTTC. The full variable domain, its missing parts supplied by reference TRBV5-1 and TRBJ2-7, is KAGVTQTPRYLIKTRGQQVTLSCSPISGHRSVSWYQQTPGQGLQFLFEYFSETQRNKGNFPGRFSGRQFSNSRSEMNVSTLELGDSALYLCASSLGGPSIYEQYFGPGTRLTVT.

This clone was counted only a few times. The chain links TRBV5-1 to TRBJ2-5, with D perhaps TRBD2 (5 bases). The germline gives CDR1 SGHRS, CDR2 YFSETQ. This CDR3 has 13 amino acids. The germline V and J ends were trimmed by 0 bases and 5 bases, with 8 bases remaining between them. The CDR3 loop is CASSLVWEETQYF. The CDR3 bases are TGCGCCAGCAGCTTGGTGTGGGAGGAGACCCAGTACTTC.

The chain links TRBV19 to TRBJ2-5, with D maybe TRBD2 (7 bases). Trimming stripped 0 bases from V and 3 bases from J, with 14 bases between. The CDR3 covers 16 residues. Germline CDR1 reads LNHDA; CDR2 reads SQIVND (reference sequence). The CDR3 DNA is TGTGCCAGTAGTATAGATCGTTGGGGGGGCGAAGAGACCCAGTACTTC. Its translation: CASSIDRWGGEETQYF.

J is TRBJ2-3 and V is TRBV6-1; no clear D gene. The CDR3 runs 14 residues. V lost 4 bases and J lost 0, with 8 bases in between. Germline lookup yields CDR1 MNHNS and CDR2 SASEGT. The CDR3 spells CASSGLFSTDTQYF. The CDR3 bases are TGTGCCAGCAGTGGACTTTTCAGCACAGATACGCAGTATTTT.

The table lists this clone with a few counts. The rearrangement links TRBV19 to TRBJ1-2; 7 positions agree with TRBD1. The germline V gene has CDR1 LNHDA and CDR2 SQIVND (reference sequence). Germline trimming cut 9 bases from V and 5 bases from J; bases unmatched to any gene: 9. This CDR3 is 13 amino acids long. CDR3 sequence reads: CASALGTEYGYTF. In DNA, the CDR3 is TGTGCCAGCGCTTTAGGGACAGAATATGGCTACACCTTC. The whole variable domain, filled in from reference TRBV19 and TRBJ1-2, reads DGGITQSPKYLFRKEGQNVTLSCEQNLNHDAMYWYRQDPGQGLRLIYYSQIVNDFQKGDIAEGYSVSREKKESFPLTVTSAQKNPTAFYLCASALGTEYGYTFGSGTRLTVV.

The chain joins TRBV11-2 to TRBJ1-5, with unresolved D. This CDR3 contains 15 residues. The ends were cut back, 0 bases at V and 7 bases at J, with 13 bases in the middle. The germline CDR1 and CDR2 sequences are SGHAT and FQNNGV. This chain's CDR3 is CASSLDQRGSQPQHF. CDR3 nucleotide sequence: TGTGCCAGCAGCTTAGATCAACGGGGTTCGCAGCCCCAGCATTTT.

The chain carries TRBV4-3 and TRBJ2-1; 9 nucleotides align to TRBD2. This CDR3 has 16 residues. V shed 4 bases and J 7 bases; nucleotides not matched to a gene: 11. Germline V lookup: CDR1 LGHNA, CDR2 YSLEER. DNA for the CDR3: TGCGCCAGCAGCCGTCTCACGGCTAGCGGGAAGAATGAGCAGTTCTTC. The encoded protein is CASSRLTASGKNEQFF.

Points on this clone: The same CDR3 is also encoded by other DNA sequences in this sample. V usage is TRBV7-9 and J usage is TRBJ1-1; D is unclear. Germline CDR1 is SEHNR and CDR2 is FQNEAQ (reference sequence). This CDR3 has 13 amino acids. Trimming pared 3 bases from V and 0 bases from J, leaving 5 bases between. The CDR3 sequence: CASSFGLNTEAFF. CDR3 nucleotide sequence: TGTGCCAGCAGCTTCGGGTTGAACACTGAAGCTTTCTTT.

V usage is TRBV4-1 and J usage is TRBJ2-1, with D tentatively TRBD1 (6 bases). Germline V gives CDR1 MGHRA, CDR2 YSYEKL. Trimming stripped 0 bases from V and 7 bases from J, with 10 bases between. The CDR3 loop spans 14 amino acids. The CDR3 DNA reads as TGCGCCAGCAGCCAAGATCTAGGGGGTAATGAGCAGTTCTTC. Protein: CASSQDLGGNEQFF.